The clone carrying this TCR beta chain was observed a handful of times. The record originates from a study of blood T cell repertoires in COVID-19. In the study overall: Samples taken during acute and convalescent COVID-19 were collected in the United States, Italy and Spain. Sources were T cells, B-cell-depleted T cells, or PBMCs; the material itself was cDNA or gDNA.

J lost 1 base, V lost 2 bases, and 7 bases had no gene match. The CDR3 sequence is 17 residues long. Germline CDR1 is LGHNA and CDR2 is YSLEER. Per the study methods: Nucleated cell number was recorded as an estimate derived from reference gene primer amplification. Sequencing used immunoSEQ multiplex PCR; TCRdb keeps in-frame clones, though not all of them. Clonal size and the V and J genes are those of that table, whereas D and trimming came from the DNA. The table has around 30,000 clones, more than 70% seen once. V usage is TRBV4-3 and J usage is TRBJ2-2, with 7 bases lining up with TRBD1. The sample was peripheral blood. This TCR was sampled from a human donor with active COVID-19. The donor label of this sample is uncertain. The chain's CDR3 is CASSQSPTGWNTGELFF. CDR3 coding DNA: TGCGCCAGCAGCCAATCCCCGACAGGGTGGAACACCGGGGAGCTGTTTTTT.